This T cell receptor (beta chain) was captured in a study of cytomegalovirus exposure and HLA in healthy donors. Study-wide context: In a later analysis, the approximately 110 validation repertoires were reported to have used the same platform as the approximately 700 first-cohort repertoires. Study results and limitations: Listed as cytomegalovirus-associated were 150 to 200 TCR beta chains. In vitro assays verified that a few CMV-associated chains recognized CMV antigens specifically.

Comment on this clone: The antigen is not known.

Per germline, CDR1 SGDLS and CDR2 YYNGEE. Deletions cut 2 bases from V and 2 bases from J, with 10 bases between. There are 14 residues in the CDR3. Sequenced by immunoSEQ multiplex PCR; TCRdb stores in-frame clones only, minus some. The repertoire holds about 120,000 clones, with 70% to 90% as singletons. The sequence was obtained from a man aged 18 to 30 in good health and CMV-seronegative. V gene TRBV9 combines with J gene TRBJ1-2, with D unclear. Sequenced sample: PBMCs. In DNA form, the CDR3 reads TGTGCCAGCAGCGTTGAGAGGGCCAACTATGGCTACACCTTC. Protein sequence: CASSVERANYGYTF.